The sequence of this TCR beta chain was determined in a study of blood T cell repertoires in COVID-19 (dated by TCRdb to about 2020). Study-level background: Samples covering the acute and convalescent phases of COVID-19 were provided by collaborators in the United States, Italy and Spain. Sample metadata almost always included a de-identified subject ID, COVID-19 status, age in years and sex. The prospective study material was composed of cDNA or gDNA derived from T cells, B-cell-depleted T cells, or PBMCs. A freely available public database, intended as a resource for researchers studying the immune response to SARS-CoV-2, is where the repertoires were released. Deeply sampled blood TCRbeta repertoires from subjects exposed to, actively infected with, or recovered from COVID-19 were included in the dataset. The samples were drawn from the first 160 participants of the ongoing ImmuneRACE study and from 1,254 subjects provided by 6 global collaborators. Where HLA class I and class II types were available, the types were taken from metadata supplied by the sample provider, not from assay-based typing.

V gives up 3 bases and J gives up 0 bases, and the segment between their germline ends measures 5 bases. The CDR3 goes from the cysteine to the phenylalanine over 13 residues. Solely the CDR3 DNA is kept, with 39 bases framed from the first base. CDR1 KGHSH and CDR2 LQKENI are derived from the germline V gene. General conclusions and limits of the study: The quantity of clinical and demographic metadata differed by source and by participant and was supplied without curation.

TCRbeta CDR3 regions were amplified from genomic DNA using the immunoSEQ Assay, a bias-controlled multiplex PCR. The paper's processing steps were these. Nucleated cell counts per sample were estimated from amplification of reference gene primers within the assay. To quantify the absolute abundance of each unique TCRbeta CDR3 rearrangement, sequence reads were collapsed and filtered. For each sample, productive Simpson clonality was calculated by taking the square root of Simpson's diversity index across productive rearrangements. The table was pulled from immuneACCESS by TCRdb, which kept in-frame rearrangements only. Such tables lose some clones; where checked, under half of the loss comes from unresolved V genes, and the rest has no known cause. For V, J and clone size, that table is used; D and trimming come from the DNA. The sample table lists about 280,000 clones, less than 90% of them with a count of one. The ten top clones hold approximately 12% of the sample.

Each collaborating institution followed its own protocols to collect whole blood in K2EDTA tubes. For TCRbeta analysis, collaborator samples were shipped as frozen whole blood, as isolated PBMCs, or as DNA extracted from either sample type. Turning to this clone: Its cognate antigen has yet to be identified. Base qualities are missing; no much larger clone stands one base away. This specimen includes other DNA sequences encoding the same CDR3.

The chain links TRBV18 with TRBJ1-1; no confident D gene assignment can be made. The sequencing sample was made of peripheral blood. This sequence originates from a human donor in a cohort sampled during active COVID-19. CDR3 loop: CASSPSLNTEAFF. DNA sequence: TGTGCCAGCTCACCTTCATTGAACACTGAAGCTTTCTTT.